Sequencing of this T cell receptor (beta chain) was carried out in a study of cytomegalovirus exposure and HLA in healthy donors. 60 Vbeta and 13 Jbeta primers were used in PCR. Repertoires were generated with immunoSEQ multiplex PCR, while TCRdb's copy carries only in-frame clones and drops some. This table holds around 67,000 clones, roughly four fifths found once. The CDR3 runs 16 residues. Germline CDR1 and CDR2: MNHEY and SMNVEV (reference sequence). V shed 6 bases and J shed 1 base, with 15 bases lying between them. Study observations and caveats: Generally TCR sequences proved uncommon, though certain public TCRs appeared in numerous donors. Available immune exposure information covered CMV serostatus only. For most TCR beta V segments, an earlier analysis put the productive rate at about 87% or about 30% of the time. In vitro testing confirmed a few CMV-associated chains as specific for CMV antigens.

Regarding this clone: The antigen remains unidentified.

The TCR sequence derives from a woman aged 30 to 39 in good health and CMV-seropositive. Sequencing was carried out using PBMCs. V gene TRBV27 combines with J gene TRBJ2-2; a possible D gene is TRBD1 (6 bases). The CDR3 nucleotides are TGTGCCAGCAGCACGTTCTCCAGGGGGAACACCGGGGAGCTGTTTTTT. Translating gives CASSTFSRGNTGELFF.